A selection of T cell receptor beta chains follows, all from one sample in a study of blood T cell repertoires in COVID-19. Sequencing was performed with immunoSEQ multiplex PCR; in TCRdb, only in-frame clones are kept and a portion is missing. The data show roughly 360,000 clones, 70% to 90% seen once. Sequencing was carried out using PBMCs or T cells enriched from blood (not recorded which). These receptor sequences come from a woman in her 30s with acute COVID-19. The CDR3 runs from the conserved cysteine through the conserved F or W. A D gene is named only where the DNA matches it firmly. The size entry is marked missing in some rows and otherwise reads once, few, many or a size class.

abundance: few; d_gene: TRBD1; v_gene: TRBV7-2; j_gene: TRBJ2-7; CDR3nt: TGTGCCAGCAGCTCGCGCGCCGGGACAGGGGCCTACGAGCAGTACTTC; CDR3aa: CASSSRAGTGAYEQYF
abundance: once; d_gene: .; v_gene: TRBV27; j_gene: TRBJ1-1; CDR3nt: TGTGCCAGCAGCCCACAGCCCTTATACTGGAACACTGAAGCTTTCTTT; CDR3aa: CASSPQPLYWNTEAFF
abundance: .; d_gene: .; v_gene: TRBV18; j_gene: TRBJ1-2; CDR3nt: TGTGCCAGCTCACCCGAGGACAAAGCTAACTATGGCTACACCTTC; CDR3aa: CASSPEDKANYGYTF
abundance: .; d_gene: TRBD1; v_gene: TRBV27; j_gene: TRBJ2-7; CDR3nt: TGTGCCAGCAGTCCCGGACAGGGTCCCTCCTACGAGCAGTACTTC; CDR3aa: CASSPGQGPSYEQYF
abundance: .; d_gene: .; v_gene: TRBV7-3; j_gene: TRBJ2-1; CDR3nt: TGTGCCAGCAGGATACGACTGGGTATGTTCTCCTACAATGAGCAGTTCTTC; CDR3aa: CASRIRLGMFSYNEQFF
abundance: once; d_gene: TRBD2; v_gene: TRBV12-5; j_gene: TRBJ2-1; CDR3nt: TGTGCTAGTGGTTTTTCCTCCGGGACTAGCCTGGCCAATGAGCAGTTCTTC; CDR3aa: CASGFSSGTSLANEQFF
abundance: .; d_gene: .; v_gene: TRBV24-1; j_gene: TRBJ2-1; CDR3nt: TGTGCCACCGGTTCTCGGTACAATGAGCAGTTCTTC; CDR3aa: CATGSRYNEQFF
abundance: .; d_gene: TRBD1; v_gene: TRBV25-1; j_gene: TRBJ1-5; CDR3nt: TGTGCCAGCAGTGATTCGGGGACAGGGGGCGATCAGCCCCAGCATTTT; CDR3aa: CASSDSGTGGDQPQHF
abundance: .; d_gene: .; v_gene: TRBV7-2; j_gene: TRBJ2-3; CDR3nt: TGTGCCAGCAGCATCTACCGCACAGATACGCAGTATTTT; CDR3aa: CASSIYRTDTQYF
abundance: .; d_gene: TRBD1; v_gene: TRBV4-1; j_gene: TRBJ2-3; CDR3nt: TGCGCCAGCAGTTACAAGGGAGACAGGGGTGGAGATACGCAGTATTTT; CDR3aa: CASSYKGDRGGDTQYF
abundance: once; d_gene: TRBD1; v_gene: TRBV19; j_gene: TRBJ1-1; CDR3nt: TGTGCCAGTAGTTCCGGGACAGGGGTGTTCGGGGGGAACACTGAAGCTTTCTTT; CDR3aa: CASSSGTGVFGGNTEAFF
abundance: .; d_gene: TRBD1; v_gene: TRBV18; j_gene: TRBJ1-4; CDR3nt: TGTGCCAGCTCAAAGATGACAGGGAGTAATGAAAAACTGTTTTTT; CDR3aa: CASSKMTGSNEKLFF
abundance: .; d_gene: .; v_gene: TRBV7-9; j_gene: TRBJ1-4; CDR3nt: TGTGCCAGCAGCTCCTATACTAATGAAAAACTGTTTTTT; CDR3aa: CASSSYTNEKLFF
abundance: .; d_gene: .; v_gene: TRBV14; j_gene: TRBJ2-5; CDR3nt: TGTGCCAGCAGCCTCTCCCCCCGGGGATTGCAAGAGACCCAGTACTTC; CDR3aa: CASSLSPRGLQETQYF
abundance: .; d_gene: .; v_gene: TRBV18; j_gene: TRBJ2-3; CDR3nt: TGTGCCAGCTCACAACCGGGCTACACAGATACGCAGTATTTT; CDR3aa: CASSQPGYTDTQYF
abundance: .; d_gene: TRBD2; v_gene: TRBV11-2; j_gene: TRBJ2-3; CDR3nt: TGTGCCAGCAGCTTATTGGTGACTAGCGACACAGATACGCAGTATTTT; CDR3aa: CASSLLVTSDTDTQYF
abundance: .; d_gene: TRBD1; v_gene: TRBV19; j_gene: TRBJ2-3; CDR3nt: TGTGCCAGTAGTATTACAGGGGGGACAGATACGCAGTATTTT; CDR3aa: CASSITGGTDTQYF
abundance: .; d_gene: .; v_gene: TRBV6-5; j_gene: TRBJ1-4; CDR3nt: TGTGCCAGCAGTTACCGAGGAGCAACTAATGAAAAACTGTTTTTT; CDR3aa: CASSYRGATNEKLFF
abundance: .; d_gene: TRBD1; v_gene: TRBV6-2/TRBV6-3; j_gene: TRBJ1-2; CDR3nt: TGTGCCAGCAGTTACCCGACAGGGGGCGCGTATGGCTACACCTTC; CDR3aa: CASSYPTGGAYGYTF
abundance: .; d_gene: TRBD1; v_gene: TRBV25-1; j_gene: TRBJ1-1; CDR3nt: TGTGCCAGCAGTGTACAGGGGGTGAACACTGAAGCTTTCTTT; CDR3aa: CASSVQGVNTEAFF
abundance: .; d_gene: .; v_gene: TRBV11-1; j_gene: TRBJ2-3; CDR3nt: TGTGCCAGCAGGAGTTATCGGGGAGCAGATACGCAGTATTTT; CDR3aa: CASRSYRGADTQYF
abundance: .; d_gene: .; v_gene: TRBV10-3; j_gene: TRBJ1-1; CDR3nt: TGTGCCATCAGTGATTCGGGGGTGAACACTGAAGCTTTCTTT; CDR3aa: CAISDSGVNTEAFF
abundance: .; d_gene: .; v_gene: TRBV5-3; j_gene: TRBJ1-3; CDR3nt: TGTGCCAGAAGCGACGGACAGGGAAACACCATATATTTT; CDR3aa: CARSDGQGNTIYF
abundance: .; d_gene: .; v_gene: TRBV6-5; j_gene: TRBJ2-1; CDR3nt: TGTGCCAGCAGTTTCGGGGTCGGGCAGTTCTTC; CDR3aa: CASSFGVGQFF
abundance: .; d_gene: .; v_gene: TRBV15; j_gene: TRBJ2-3; CDR3nt: TGTGCCACCAGCAGAGAGGGGGCCGCTTGGTTTGATACGCAGTATTTT; CDR3aa: CATSREGAAWFDTQYF
abundance: .; d_gene: .; v_gene: TRBV5-5; j_gene: TRBJ2-7; CDR3nt: TGTGCCAGCAGCCCTCCAGGTCCCTCCTACGAGCAGTACTTC; CDR3aa: CASSPPGPSYEQYF
abundance: .; d_gene: TRBD1; v_gene: TRBV19; j_gene: TRBJ1-1; CDR3nt: TGTGCCAGTAGTCCTCGGACAGGGGCGAACACTGAAGCTTTCTTT; CDR3aa: CASSPRTGANTEAFF
abundance: .; d_gene: TRBD1; v_gene: TRBV7-3; j_gene: TRBJ2-1; CDR3nt: TGTGCCAGCAGCTTAGCCGGGACAGGGGGCAATGAGCAGTTCTTC; CDR3aa: CASSLAGTGGNEQFF
abundance: .; d_gene: .; v_gene: TRBV23-1; j_gene: TRBJ1-1; CDR3nt: TGCGCCACCAGGGGTGCGAGTTTAGCCACTGAAGCTTTCTTT; CDR3aa: CATRGASLATEAFF
abundance: once; d_gene: TRBD1; v_gene: TRBV11-2; j_gene: TRBJ1-2; CDR3nt: TGTGCCAGCAGCCCAACGACAGGGGGGAATGGCTACACCTTC; CDR3aa: CASSPTTGGNGYTF
abundance: .; d_gene: TRBD1; v_gene: TRBV28; j_gene: TRBJ2-3; CDR3nt: TGTGCCAGCAGTTCGACAGGGTGGGCTGCAGATACGCAGTATTTT; CDR3aa: CASSSTGWAADTQYF
abundance: .; d_gene: TRBD1; v_gene: TRBV5-4; j_gene: TRBJ2-2; CDR3nt: TGTGCCAGCAGCTTTGGCACAGGGGGCGGCACCGGGGAGCTGTTTTTT; CDR3aa: CASSFGTGGGTGELFF
abundance: once; d_gene: .; v_gene: TRBV27; j_gene: TRBJ1-2; CDR3nt: TGTGCCAGCAGTTCCGTACGATTATCGACAGTCTTCTATGGCTACACCTTC; CDR3aa: CASSSVRLSTVFYGYTF
abundance: .; d_gene: .; v_gene: TRBV4-3; j_gene: TRBJ1-2; CDR3nt: TGCGCCAGCAGCCAAGAAGTGGGCCAGGGCCATGGCTACACCTTC; CDR3aa: CASSQEVGQGHGYTF
abundance: .; d_gene: TRBD1; v_gene: TRBV4-3; j_gene: TRBJ1-2; CDR3nt: TGCGCCAGCAGCCAACACTCCGGGACAGGGGGATTCTATGGCTACACCTTC; CDR3aa: CASSQHSGTGGFYGYTF
abundance: .; d_gene: TRBD1; v_gene: TRBV5-1; j_gene: TRBJ2-1; CDR3nt: TGCGCCAGCAGCTTAGCCGGGACAGGGGCTTATGAGCAGTTCTTC; CDR3aa: CASSLAGTGAYEQFF
abundance: .; d_gene: .; v_gene: TRBV6-5; j_gene: TRBJ2-1; CDR3nt: TGTGCCAGCCTGACAGGCTCCTACAATGAGCAGTTCTTC; CDR3aa: CASLTGSYNEQFF
abundance: .; d_gene: .; v_gene: TRBV6-5; j_gene: TRBJ1-2; CDR3nt: TGTGCCAGCAGTAGGGCGCGGGACTATGGCTACACCTTC; CDR3aa: CASSRARDYGYTF
abundance: .; d_gene: .; v_gene: TRBV25-1; j_gene: TRBJ1-2; CDR3nt: TGTGCCAGCAGTGAATTCGGGGTTAACTATGGCTACACCTTC; CDR3aa: CASSEFGVNYGYTF
abundance: .; d_gene: .; v_gene: TRBV9; j_gene: TRBJ2-3; CDR3nt: TGTGCCAGCAGCGGAGGTAGCACAGATACGCAGTATTTT; CDR3aa: CASSGGSTDTQYF
abundance: .; d_gene: TRBD2; v_gene: TRBV13; j_gene: TRBJ2-3; CDR3nt: TGTGCCAGCAGCTTGATGGCTAGCGGGGGAGCAGATACGCAGTATTTT; CDR3aa: CASSLMASGGADTQYF
abundance: .; d_gene: TRBD1; v_gene: TRBV19; j_gene: TRBJ2-7; CDR3nt: TGTGCCAGTAGTATAGGGACAGGGGACTCCTACGAGCAGTACTTC; CDR3aa: CASSIGTGDSYEQYF
abundance: .; d_gene: .; v_gene: TRBV4-1; j_gene: TRBJ1-2; CDR3nt: TGCGCCAGCAGCCACCTAGTGGCGTTGAGCTATGGCTACACCTTC; CDR3aa: CASSHLVALSYGYTF
abundance: few; d_gene: .; v_gene: TRBV5-1; j_gene: TRBJ1-1; CDR3nt: TGCGCCAGCAGGGGCAGGGTGGGTATCACTGAAGCTTTCTTT; CDR3aa: CASRGRVGITEAFF
abundance: .; d_gene: TRBD2; v_gene: TRBV18; j_gene: TRBJ2-3; CDR3nt: TGTGCCAGCTCAGCGGCTAGCGGGGGGACAGATACGCAGTATTTT; CDR3aa: CASSAASGGTDTQYF
abundance: .; d_gene: TRBD1; v_gene: TRBV3-1/TRBV3-2; j_gene: TRBJ2-7; CDR3nt: TGTGCCAGCGGGAACCCTGACAGGGGGCTTCACGAGCAGTACTTC; CDR3aa: CASGNPDRGLHEQYF
abundance: .; d_gene: TRBD1; v_gene: TRBV24-1; j_gene: TRBJ2-7; CDR3nt: TGTGCCACCAGTGAAGGGACAGGGCCATACGAGCAGTACTTC; CDR3aa: CATSEGTGPYEQYF
abundance: .; d_gene: .; v_gene: TRBV3-1/TRBV3-2; j_gene: TRBJ1-2; CDR3nt: TGTGCCAGCAGCCAAGATCTTCGGGACAACAGTTTCTATGGCTACACCTTC; CDR3aa: CASSQDLRDNSFYGYTF
abundance: .; d_gene: TRBD2; v_gene: TRBV6-5; j_gene: TRBJ2-1; CDR3nt: TGTGCCAGCAGTTACGCGGCGGGGGGCCGGTACAATGAGCAGTTCTTC; CDR3aa: CASSYAAGGRYNEQFF
abundance: .; d_gene: TRBD1; v_gene: TRBV6-1; j_gene: TRBJ1-2; CDR3nt: TGTGCCAGCAGTGTCGCATTCCCCCTCGACAGGGACCTTAATGGCTACACCTTC; CDR3aa: CASSVAFPLDRDLNGYTF
abundance: .; d_gene: .; v_gene: TRBV5-6; j_gene: TRBJ2-3; CDR3nt: TGTGCCAGCAGCTTTCGGGGGTCAGATACGCAGTATTTT; CDR3aa: CASSFRGSDTQYF
abundance: .; d_gene: .; v_gene: TRBV7-3; j_gene: TRBJ2-5; CDR3nt: TGTGCCAGCAGCCCAGGACTAACCCAAGAGACCCAGTACTTC; CDR3aa: CASSPGLTQETQYF
abundance: .; d_gene: .; v_gene: TRBV12-3/TRBV12-4; j_gene: TRBJ1-1; CDR3nt: TGTGCCAGTTGGGGGGGGAGAGATGAAGCTTTCTTT; CDR3aa: CASWGGRDEAFF
abundance: .; d_gene: TRBD2; v_gene: TRBV7-2; j_gene: TRBJ2-3; CDR3nt: TGTGCCAGCAGCTTTAGTGGTGGACTAGCGGGATATAATACGCAGTATTTT; CDR3aa: CASSFSGGLAGYNTQYF